This is a list of T cell receptor beta chains from one sample in a study of blood T cells in healthy people across ages. TCRdb reanalysed the 5' RACE reads using MiXCR and keeps one entry per CDR3 protein. The data show roughly 1,500,000 distinct CDR3 sequences, about 35% seen once. The sequenced sample was blood. All receptors come from a woman aged 25 to 39 in good health. Each CDR3 is given with its conserved first and last residue. A D gene is named only where the DNA matches it firmly. Clone size is shown for a subset of rows, as once, few, many or a class of expanded clone.

clone_size	v_call	j_call	d_call	cdr3_nt	cdr3_aa
few	TRBV20-1	TRBJ2-3	TRBD2	TGCAGTGCTAGAGCACAAGCGGGACGCTCAGATACGCAGTATTTT	CSARAQAGRSDTQYF
-	TRBV5-5	TRBJ2-7	-	TGTGCCAGCAGCAGTGACATAGTCTTCGAGCAGTACTTC	CASSSDIVFEQYF
-	TRBV5-1	TRBJ2-7	TRBD2	TGCGCCAGCAGCCCGAGCCCTACAGCGGGGGTCTCCTACGAGCAGTACTTC	CASSPSPTAGVSYEQYF
many	TRBV20-1	TRBJ2-3	-	TGCAGTGCCCTGGGACTCGGGGAGGAGGTTTCTAGCACAGATACGCAGTATTTT	CSALGLGEEVSSTDTQYF
-	TRBV10-3	TRBJ2-7	-	TGTGCCACCTCGGGGCCTCGTCTCTACGAGCAGTACTTC	CATSGPRLYEQYF
many	TRBV9	TRBJ2-7	-	TGTGCCAGCAGCGTAGCGGGGGCAAACTACGAGCAGTACTTC	CASSVAGANYEQYF
-	TRBV9	TRBJ1-1	TRBD1	TGTGCCAGCAGCGTAGAGTGGACAGGGGGGAACACTGAAGCTTTCTTT	CASSVEWTGGNTEAFF
-	TRBV4-1	TRBJ1-1	-	TGCGCCAGCAGCCAAGTAGGTCGGGGAGAGGGCACTGAAGCTTTCTTT	CASSQVGRGEGTEAFF
-	TRBV20-1	TRBJ2-7	-	TGCAGTGCGAGGCGTAGACTATCCTGCGAGCAGTACTTC	CSARRRLSCEQYF
few	TRBV2	TRBJ2-7	-	TGTGCCAGCAGTGAAGACCCCGGCGAGCAGTACTTC	CASSEDPGEQYF
-	TRBV9	TRBJ1-1	-	TGTGCCAGCAGCGTCCACGGCCAGAACACTGAAGCTTTCTTT	CASSVHGQNTEAFF
-	TRBV27	TRBJ1-6	-	TGTGCCAGCAGGGGGCGGGCTAATTCACCCCTCCACTTT	CASRGRANSPLHF
many	TRBV28	TRBJ2-5	-	TGTGCCAGCAGTCTCCGAGGGTACCAAGAGACCCAGTACTTC	CASSLRGYQETQYF
few	TRBV10-3	TRBJ1-2	TRBD1	TGTGCCATCATGGAGTCTGGGACAGGAGCTAACTATGGCTACACCTTC	CAIMESGTGANYGYTF
many	TRBV29-1	TRBJ2-7	TRBD2	TGCAGCGTTGAGGGGACTAGCGGGAGCGAGCAGTACTTC	CSVEGTSGSEQYF
-	TRBV4-1	TRBJ1-5	-	TGCGCCAGCAGCCAAGATGGTGGCCTTAATCAGCCCCAGCATTTT	CASSQDGGLNQPQHF
few	TRBV11-2	TRBJ1-2	-	TGTGCCAGCTACAATGGGAACTATGGCTACACCTTC	CASYNGNYGYTF
few	TRBV10-3	TRBJ2-3	-	TGTGCCATCAGCCCAACCCGGGGCGGCACAGATACGCAGTATTTT	CAISPTRGGTDTQYF
few	TRBV9	TRBJ2-5	-	TGTGCCAGCAGCGGACCCAAGGGAGAGACCCAGTACTTC	CASSGPKGETQYF
-	TRBV5-5	TRBJ1-2	TRBD1	TGTGCCAGCAGCTTGGACAGGGGGTATAAAGGCTACACCTTC	CASSLDRGYKGYTF
-	TRBV9	TRBJ1-2	-	TGTGCCAGCAGCCCAACCTACGGGGTTACGGGGTACGGCTATGGCTACACCTTC	CASSPTYGVTGYGYGYTF
few	TRBV12-3/TRBV12-4	TRBJ2-6	TRBD2	TGTGCCAGCAGGGCGCGGGGGTACTACTCTGGGGCCAACGTCCTGACTTTC	CASRARGYYSGANVLTF
few	TRBV12-3/TRBV12-4	TRBJ1-5	-	TGTGCCAGCAGTCCCCATGGACTGCGCAATCAGCCCCAGCATTTT	CASSPHGLRNQPQHF
once	TRBV15	TRBJ2-5	-	TGTGCCACCAGCCGAGAGGGGCAGGGGAGACACGAACAGTACTTC	CATSREGQGRHEQYF
few	TRBV14	TRBJ2-7	-	TGTGCCAGCAGCCAATACTCCTACGAGCAGTACTTC	CASSQYSYEQYF
-	TRBV24-1	TRBJ2-5	TRBD1	TGTGCCACCAGTGATCCCGGGACAGGGGGGACGGAGACCCAGTACTTC	CATSDPGTGGTETQYF
-	TRBV7-9	TRBJ2-7	-	TGTGCCTGCAGCTTATCGGGCTACGAGCAGTACTTC	CACSLSGYEQYF
few	TRBV14	TRBJ2-2	TRBD2	TGTGCCAGCAGCCTGCGACTAGCGGGGGTCCCGGGGACCGGGGAGCTGTTTTTT	CASSLRLAGVPGTGELFF
-	TRBV6-1	TRBJ2-7	TRBD1	TGTGCCAGCAAATGGACAGGCCCTTCCTACGAGCAGTACTTC	CASKWTGPSYEQYF
-	TRBV16	TRBJ1-5	-	TGTGCCAGCAGCCTGCTCCAGAATCAGCCCCAGCATTTT	CASSLLQNQPQHF
many	TRBV6-2/TRBV6-3	TRBJ2-7	-	TGTGCCAGCATGGGTCGGGACGGAGCCTACGAGCAGTACTTC	CASMGRDGAYEQYF
-	TRBV14	TRBJ2-1	-	TGTGCCAGCAGCCAATATTTAGGCCGTACCTACAATGAGCAGTTCTTC	CASSQYLGRTYNEQFF
few	TRBV2	TRBJ2-1	-	TGTGCCAGCGCCTCGGGGACTGGGAATGAGCAGTTCTTC	CASASGTGNEQFF
once	TRBV9	TRBJ1-2	TRBD1	TGTGCCAACAGCCCGCGACAGGGCGGGTTATATGGCTACACCTTC	CANSPRQGGLYGYTF
few	TRBV24-1	TRBJ2-3	TRBD2	TGTGCCACCGGGGAACAGCGGGGGGGAAAGGATACGCAGTATTTT	CATGEQRGGKDTQYF
-	TRBV28	TRBJ2-5	-	TGTGCCCTCGCGGGGGCGGGAGAAGAGACCCAGTACTTC	CALAGAGEETQYF
many	TRBV5-1	TRBJ2-1	TRBD2	TGCGCCAGCAGCCTAACGGCGGGGGGGCTAGACGATGAGCAGTTCTTC	CASSLTAGGLDDEQFF
-	TRBV6-1	TRBJ1-2	-	TGTGCCAGCAGTCTACACGGGGGCAACTATGGCTACACCTTC	CASSLHGGNYGYTF
-	TRBV7-2	TRBJ2-1	TRBD1	TGTGCCAGCAGCTGGGACAGGGGTCCCGGGCAGTTCTTC	CASSWDRGPGQFF
few	TRBV20-1	TRBJ2-5	-	TGCAGTGCTACAAGGAAAGAGACCCAGTACTTC	CSATRKETQYF
few	TRBV5-6	TRBJ2-7	-	TGTGCCAGCAGCTTGGGGACAGTGTACTACGAGCAGTACTTC	CASSLGTVYYEQYF
few	TRBV15	TRBJ1-4	-	TGTGCCACCAGTCTTCGGAACAATGAAAAACTGTTTTTT	CATSLRNNEKLFF
-	TRBV4-1	TRBJ1-5	TRBD1	TGCGCCAGCAGCCAACACAGGGGGAGTCAGCCCCAGCATTTT	CASSQHRGSQPQHF
many	TRBV28	TRBJ2-2	TRBD2	TGTGCCAGCAGTTTATCACTAGCGGGAGGGACCGGGGAGCTGTTTTTT	CASSLSLAGGTGELFF
-	TRBV28	TRBJ1-6	-	TGTGCCAGCAGGAGGACGGCGAATTCACCCCTCCACTTT	CASRRTANSPLHF
-	TRBV6-5	TRBJ1-1	-	TGTGCCAGCACGGACCCGGGGAGGAACACTGGAGCTTTCTTT	CASTDPGRNTGAFF
-	TRBV5-1	TRBJ2-7	TRBD2	TGCGCCAGCAGCTTGTCCCTAAGCGGGAGCCATAAAGAGCAGTACTTC	CASSLSLSGSHKEQYF
few	TRBV20-1	TRBJ1-4	-	TGCAGTGCTGGAATCGCAACTAATGAAAAACTGTTTTTT	CSAGIATNEKLFF
-	TRBV14	TRBJ2-7	TRBD2	TGTGCCAGCAGCCAGACGGGAGGAGTGCTTGCCTACGAGCAGTACTTC	CASSQTGGVLAYEQYF
-	TRBV28	TRBJ1-2	-	TGTGCCAGCAGTTCCGGGACGATACATGGCTACACCTTC	CASSSGTIHGYTF
-	TRBV12-3/TRBV12-4	TRBJ2-4	-	TGTGCCAGCAGTTTCCCCGGACTCCCCGAGTACTTC	CASSFPGLPEYF
-	TRBV6-2/TRBV6-3	TRBJ2-1	-	TGTGCCAGCACCTTTAGGGGGAGGGCCGAGAATGAGCAGTTCTTC	CASTFRGRAENEQFF